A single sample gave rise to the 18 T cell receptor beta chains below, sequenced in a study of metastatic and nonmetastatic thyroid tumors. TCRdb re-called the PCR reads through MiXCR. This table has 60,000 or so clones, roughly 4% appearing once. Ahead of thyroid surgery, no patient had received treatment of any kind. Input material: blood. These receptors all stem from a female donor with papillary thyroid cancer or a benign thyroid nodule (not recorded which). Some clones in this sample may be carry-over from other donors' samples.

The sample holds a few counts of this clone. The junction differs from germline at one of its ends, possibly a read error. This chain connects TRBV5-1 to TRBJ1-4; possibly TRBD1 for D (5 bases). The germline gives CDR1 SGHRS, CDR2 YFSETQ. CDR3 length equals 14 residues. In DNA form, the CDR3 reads TGCGCCAGCAGCATAGGGGATGCGCATGAAAAACCGTTTTTT. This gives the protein CASSIGDAHEKPFF.

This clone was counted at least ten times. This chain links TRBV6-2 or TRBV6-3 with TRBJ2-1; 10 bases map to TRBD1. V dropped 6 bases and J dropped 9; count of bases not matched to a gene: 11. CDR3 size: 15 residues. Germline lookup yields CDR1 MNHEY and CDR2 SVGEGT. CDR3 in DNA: TGTGCCAGCAGACAATCGGGACAGGGGAAGGGTGAGCAGTTCTTC. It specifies CASRQSGQGKGEQFF.

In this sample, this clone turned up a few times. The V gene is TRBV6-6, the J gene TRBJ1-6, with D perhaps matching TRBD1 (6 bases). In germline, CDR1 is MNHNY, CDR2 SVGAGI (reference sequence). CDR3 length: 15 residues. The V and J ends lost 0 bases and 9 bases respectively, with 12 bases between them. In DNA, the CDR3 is TGTGCCAGCAGTTACTCGGGCAGGGGCGGTTCACCCCTCCACTTT. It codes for CASSYSGRGGSPLHF.

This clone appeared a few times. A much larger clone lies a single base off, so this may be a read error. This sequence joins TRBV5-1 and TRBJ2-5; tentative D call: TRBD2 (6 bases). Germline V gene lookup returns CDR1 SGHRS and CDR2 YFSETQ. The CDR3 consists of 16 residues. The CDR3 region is CSSSLELGEVMKTQYF. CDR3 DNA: TGCTCCAGCAGCTTGGAGCTTGGGGAGGTTATGAAGACCCAGTACTTC.

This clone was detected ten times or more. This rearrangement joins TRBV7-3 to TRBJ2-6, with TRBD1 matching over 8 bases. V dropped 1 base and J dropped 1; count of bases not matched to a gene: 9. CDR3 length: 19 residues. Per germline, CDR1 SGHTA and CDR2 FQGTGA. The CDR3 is CASSLMLETGASGANVLTF. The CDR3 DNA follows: TGTGCCAGCAGCTTAATGCTCGAGACAGGGGCTTCTGGGGCCAACGTCCTGACTTTC.

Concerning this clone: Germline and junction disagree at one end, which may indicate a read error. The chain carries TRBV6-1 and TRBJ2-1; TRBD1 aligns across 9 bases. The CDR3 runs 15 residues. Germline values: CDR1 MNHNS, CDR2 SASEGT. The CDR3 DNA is TGTGCCAGCAGTGAGCCGGGACAGGGTAGAAATGAGCGGTTCTTC. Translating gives CASSEPGQGRNERFF.

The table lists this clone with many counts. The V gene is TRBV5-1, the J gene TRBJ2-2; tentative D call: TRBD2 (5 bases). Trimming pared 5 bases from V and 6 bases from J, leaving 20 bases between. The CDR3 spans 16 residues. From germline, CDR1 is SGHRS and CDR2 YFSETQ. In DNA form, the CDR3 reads TGCGCCAGCAGTCTAGGAGAGGGCTCACATCCCGGGGAGCTGTTTTTT. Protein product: CASSLGEGSHPGELFF.

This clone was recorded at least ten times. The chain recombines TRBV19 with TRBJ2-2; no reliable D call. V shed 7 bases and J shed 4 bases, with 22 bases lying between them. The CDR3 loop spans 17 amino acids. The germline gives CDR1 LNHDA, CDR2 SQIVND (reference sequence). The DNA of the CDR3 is TGTGCCAGTACCCCTCGAAGGGCTACTGAACGCACCGGGGAGCTGTTTTTT. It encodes CASTPRRATERTGELFF.

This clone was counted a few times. DNA for the CDR3: TGTGCCAGCAGCTTACTTGGGGCCCCGAACAATGAGCAGTTCTTC. Translating it yields CASSLLGAPNNEQFF. The chain carries TRBV7-3 and TRBJ2-1; the D gene is possibly TRBD1 (5 bases). Germline CDR1 and CDR2: SGHTA and FQGTGA. Trimming pared 2 bases from V and 5 bases from J, leaving 13 bases between. This CDR3 comprises 15 residues. The complete variable domain, with remaining parts taken from reference TRBV7-3 and TRBJ2-1, reads GAGVSQTPSNKVTEKGKYVELRCDPISGHTALYWYRQSLGQGPEFLIYFQGTGAADDSGLPNDRFFAVRPEGSVSTLKIQRTERGDSAVYLCASSLLGAPNNEQFFGPGTRLTVL.

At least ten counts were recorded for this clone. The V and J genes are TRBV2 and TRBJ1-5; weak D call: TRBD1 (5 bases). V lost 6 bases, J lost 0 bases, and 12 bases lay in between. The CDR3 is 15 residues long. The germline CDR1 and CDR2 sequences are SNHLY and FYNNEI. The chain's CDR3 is CASRGGRNSNQPQHF. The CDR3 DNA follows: TGTGCCAGCAGGGGGGGACGGAATAGCAATCAGCCCCAGCATTTT.

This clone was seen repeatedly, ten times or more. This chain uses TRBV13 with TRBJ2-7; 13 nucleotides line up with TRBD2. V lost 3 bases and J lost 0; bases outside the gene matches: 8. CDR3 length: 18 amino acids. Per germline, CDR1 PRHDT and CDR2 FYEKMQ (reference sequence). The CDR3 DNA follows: TGTGCCAGCAGCTTGGGGGGACTAGCGGGGACTCCCTCCTACGAGCAGTACTTC. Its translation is CASSLGGLAGTPSYEQYF.

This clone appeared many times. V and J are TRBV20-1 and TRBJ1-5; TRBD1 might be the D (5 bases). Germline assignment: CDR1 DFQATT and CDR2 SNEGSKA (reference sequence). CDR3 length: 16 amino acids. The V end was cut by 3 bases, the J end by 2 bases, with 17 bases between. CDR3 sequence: CSARGGPTDRNQPQHF. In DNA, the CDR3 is TGCAGTGCTAGGGGGGGACCCACAGATCGCAATCAGCCCCAGCATTTT.

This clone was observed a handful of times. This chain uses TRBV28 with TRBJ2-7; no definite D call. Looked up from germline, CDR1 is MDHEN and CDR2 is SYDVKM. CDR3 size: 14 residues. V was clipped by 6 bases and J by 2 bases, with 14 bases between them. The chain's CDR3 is CASRLGPLPYEQYF. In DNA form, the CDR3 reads TGTGCCAGCAGACTTGGACCATTGCCCTACGAGCAGTACTTC.

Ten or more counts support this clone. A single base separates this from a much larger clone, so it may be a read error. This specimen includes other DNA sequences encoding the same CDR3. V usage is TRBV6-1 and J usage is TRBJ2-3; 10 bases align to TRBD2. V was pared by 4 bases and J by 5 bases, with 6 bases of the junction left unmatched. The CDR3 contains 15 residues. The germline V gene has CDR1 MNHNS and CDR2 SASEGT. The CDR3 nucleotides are TGTGCCAGCAGTGTGGCTAGCGGGAGTAAAGATACGCAGTATTTT. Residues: CASSVASGSKDTQYF.

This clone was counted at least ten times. As DNA, the CDR3 is TGTGCCAGCAGAGGCGCCCTAGGGACTGGAAACACCATATATTTT. Translation gives CASRGALGTGNTIYF. The chain recombines TRBV6-1 with TRBJ1-3; D call uncertain. Trimming shortened V by 6 bases and J by 2 bases, and 14 bases separated the two germline ends. Germline values: CDR1 MNHNS, CDR2 SASEGT. The CDR3 length is 15 residues.

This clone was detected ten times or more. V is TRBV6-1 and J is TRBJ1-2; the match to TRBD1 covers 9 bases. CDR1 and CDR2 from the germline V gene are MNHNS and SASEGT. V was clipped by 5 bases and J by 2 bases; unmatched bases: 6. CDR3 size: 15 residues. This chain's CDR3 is CASSRGTGYNYGYTF. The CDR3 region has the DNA TGTGCCAGCAGTCGGGGGACAGGGTACAACTATGGCTACACCTTC.

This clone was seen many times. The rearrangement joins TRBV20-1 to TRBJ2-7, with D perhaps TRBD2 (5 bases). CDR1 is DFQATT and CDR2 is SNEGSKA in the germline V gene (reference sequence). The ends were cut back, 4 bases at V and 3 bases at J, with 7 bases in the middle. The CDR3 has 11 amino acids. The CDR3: CSAIGNYEQYF. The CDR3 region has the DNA TGCAGTGCTATCGGGAACTACGAGCAGTACTTC.

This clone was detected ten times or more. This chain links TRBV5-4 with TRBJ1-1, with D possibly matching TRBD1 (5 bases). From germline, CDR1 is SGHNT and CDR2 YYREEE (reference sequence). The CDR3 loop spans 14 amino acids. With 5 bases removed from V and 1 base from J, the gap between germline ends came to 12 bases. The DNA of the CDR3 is TGTGCCAGCAGACCGGGACGGGAGAACACTGAAGCTTTCTTT. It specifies CASRPGRENTEAFF.